The 17 T cell receptor beta chains below were found in one sample sequenced in a study of T cells in Graves' hyperthyroidism and ophthalmopathy. Amplification yielded TCR beta CDR3 regions, with RNA transcripts as the source. Carried out on the TCR CDR3, a first-round RT-PCR used the HTBI primer set. Each CDR3 protein gets one entry after TCRdb re-called the multiplex PCR reads with MiXCR. The table shows 600,000 to 700,000 distinct CDR3 sequences, with roughly 15% occurring only once. The sequencing sample was made of blood. Receptor source: a woman between 35 and 50 years old with Graves' ophthalmopathy.

This clonotype came up many times. The rearrangement uses TRBV28 and TRBJ2-7; possibly TRBD1 or TRBD2 for D (5 bases each). V dropped 3 bases and J dropped 3 bases, with 24 bases sitting between them. Germline loops: CDR1 MDHEN, CDR2 SYDVKM. The CDR3 is made up of 18 amino acids. The CDR3 DNA follows: TGTGCCAGCAGTTTGACGGAGCTTGGGGGATACGAAGACTACGAGCAGTACTTC. This encodes CASSLTELGGYEDYEQYF.

This clonotype appeared many times. This chain uses TRBV28 with TRBJ2-7, with 8 bases that match TRBD2. CDR1 is MDHEN, CDR2 SYDVKM, per germline. The CDR3 length is 14 residues. The ends lost 7 bases at V and 2 bases at J; junction bases unmatched: 7. CDR3 coding DNA: TGTGCCAGCATTACCCCGGGGGGGGCCTACGAGCAGTACTTC. Translated: CASITPGGAYEQYF.

This clonotype has at least ten counts. V and J are TRBV6-5 and TRBJ2-7; TRBD2 matches 8 bases. CDR3 size: 15 residues. Looked up from germline, CDR1 is MNHEY and CDR2 is SVGAGI. Trimming cost V 0 bases and J 5 bases; bases outside gene matches: 6. This chain's CDR3 is CASSYSGGRSNEQYF. The CDR3 DNA follows: TGTGCCAGCAGTTACTCGGGCGGGAGGTCTAACGAGCAGTACTTC.

On this clonotype: A read error may account for a junction end that differs from germline. J is TRBJ1-1 and V is TRBV10-3; 8 positions match TRBD1. Per the germline V gene, CDR1 is ENHRY and CDR2 is SYGVKD. The CDR3 contains 20 residues. CDR3: CASSEIWTGKGKGMNTEAFF. For the CDR3, the DNA is TGTGCCAGCAGTGAGATATGGACAGGGAAAGGCAAGGGGATGAACACTGAAGCTTTCTTT.

The genes are TRBV3-1 and TRBJ1-3; TRBD1 aligns across 10 bases. CDR3 length: 13 amino acids. The germline gives CDR1 LGHDT, CDR2 YNNKEL (reference sequence). The junction had 1 base not matched to a gene; V was cut back by 5 bases and J by 6 bases. DNA for the CDR3: TGTGCCAGCAGCGACAGGGGGCAAAACACCATATATTTT. As protein: CASSDRGQNTIYF.

This clonotype was seen a few times. This sequence joins TRBV12-3 or TRBV12-4 and TRBJ2-2; D gene unclear. The length of the CDR3 is 11 residues. V was cut by 5 bases and J by 10 bases, with 8 bases left in between. The CDR3 protein is CASSPLLELFF. CDR3 DNA: TGTGCCAGCAGTCCCCTATTGGAGCTGTTTTTT.

This sequence joins TRBV2 and TRBJ2-7; D may be TRBD1 or TRBD2 (6 bases each). Germline-derived CDR1 and CDR2 are SNHLY and FYNNEI. V shed 3 bases and J shed 3 bases, with 12 bases lying between them. The CDR3 consists of 14 residues. In DNA form, the CDR3 reads TGTGCCAGCAGTGATGGGGGCGGGAACTACGAGCAGTACTTC. Translated, it gives CASSDGGGNYEQYF.

On this clonotype: A read error may be the cause here, since a much bigger clone is one base away. The V and J genes are TRBV15 and TRBJ1-1; D is uncertain. CDR1 and CDR2 (germline): LNHNV, YYDKDF (reference sequence). CDR3 length: 13 amino acids. Trimming removed 0 bases from V and 0 bases from J, with 2 bases in between. The DNA of the CDR3 is TGTGCCACCAGCAGAGAGATGAACACTGAAGCTTTCTTT. It codes for CATSREMNTEAFF.

This clonotype was counted ten times or more. V is TRBV11-1 and J is TRBJ2-7; TRBD1 matches 7 bases. Losses at the gene ends were 1 base for V and 3 bases for J; bases not matched to a gene: 6. The germline V gene encodes CDR1 SGHAT and CDR2 FQDESV (reference sequence). This CDR3 comprises 15 residues. CDR3 nucleotides: TGTGCCAGCAGCTTAGTACGGGACAGAATCTACGAGCAGTACTTC. Its protein product is CASSLVRDRIYEQYF. Together with reference TRBV11-1 and TRBJ2-7, the CDR3 gives the full variable domain: EAEVAQSPRYKITEKSQAVAFWCDPISGHATLYWYRQILGQGPELLVQFQDESVVDDSQLPKDRFSAERLKGVDSTLKIQPAELGDSAMYLCASSLVRDRIYEQYFGPGTRLTVT.

This clonotype was seen repeatedly, ten times or more. The CDR3 DNA reads TGTGCCAGCAGCTCCCCCTCTGGAAACACCATATATTTT. It codes for CASSSPSGNTIYF. V and J are TRBV6-1 and TRBJ1-3, with D unclear. The V gene lost 6 bases and the J gene lost 0 bases, with 6 bases spanning the gap. The CDR3 covers 13 residues. CDR1 is MNHNS and CDR2 is SASEGT in the germline V gene.

There are a few counts of this clonotype. The chain uses TRBV18 and TRBJ2-5, with D perhaps being TRBD1 or TRBD2 (5 bases each). Germline assignment: CDR1 KGHSH and CDR2 LQKENI. V was cut by 4 bases and J by 1 base, with 10 bases left in between. The CDR3 totals 14 residues. In nucleotides, the CDR3 is TGTGCCAGCTCACAGGGACGGTTCCAAGAGACCCAGTACTTC. Translated: CASSQGRFQETQYF.

The chain employs TRBV6-2 or TRBV6-3 and TRBJ2-5; maybe TRBD2 (5 bases). Germline CDR1 and CDR2: MNHEY and SVGEGT. V was trimmed by 2 bases and J by 2 bases, leaving 6 bases between them. The CDR3 runs 13 residues. The CDR3 spells CASSYPGQETQYF. CDR3 bases: TGTGCCAGCAGTTACCCGGGACAAGAGACCCAGTACTTC.

This clonotype has at least ten counts. The rearrangement links TRBV10-3 to TRBJ1-1; the D gene is possibly TRBD1 (6 bases). Germline loops: CDR1 ENHRY, CDR2 SYGVKD. The V and J ends lost 6 bases and 1 base respectively, with 9 bases between them. CDR3 length equals 13 residues. The CDR3 region is CAIRKGQNTEAFF. CDR3 nucleotides: TGTGCCATCAGGAAGGGACAGAACACTGAAGCTTTCTTT.

This clonotype was detected a few times. The CDR3 spells CSAVTGGKNIQYF. The CDR3 DNA is TGCAGTGCCGTCACAGGGGGTAAAAACATTCAGTACTTC. The chain uses TRBV20-1 and TRBJ2-4; 8 bases match TRBD1. This CDR3 has 13 amino acids. Germline V lookup: CDR1 DFQATT, CDR2 SNEGSKA (reference sequence). J was trimmed by 4 bases and V by 6 bases; bases with no gene match: 5.

There are many counts of this clonotype. The chain carries TRBV28 and TRBJ2-3; 8 positions match TRBD1. After removal of 2 bases from V and 8 bases from J, the junction contained 9 bases not matched to a gene. Looked up from germline, CDR1 is MDHEN and CDR2 is SYDVKM. There are 15 residues in the CDR3. The DNA of the CDR3 is TGTGCCAGCAGTTTAGAGACAGGGGCTCTCGGTACGCAGTATTTT. Amino acids: CASSLETGALGTQYF.

This clonotype came up many times. The chain employs TRBV11-2 and TRBJ2-7; no firm D call. Trimming shortened V by 0 bases and J by 0 bases, and 9 bases separated the two germline ends. Germline loops: CDR1 SGHAT, CDR2 FQNNGV. This CDR3 is built from 15 residues. DNA for the CDR3: TGTGCCAGCAGCTTAGACAGGACGATCTCCTACGAGCAGTACTTC. This encodes CASSLDRTISYEQYF.

This clonotype appeared many times. This sequence joins TRBV6-5 and TRBJ2-7; TRBD1 is a possible D gene (6 bases). The CDR3 is 16 residues long. Trimming left V 0 bases short and J 2 bases short, with 14 bases between. The germline V gene encodes CDR1 MNHEY and CDR2 SVGAGI. The CDR3 loop reads CASSYSVLGAAYEQYF. CDR3 DNA: TGTGCCAGCAGTTACTCGGTACTGGGGGCCGCCTACGAGCAGTACTTC.